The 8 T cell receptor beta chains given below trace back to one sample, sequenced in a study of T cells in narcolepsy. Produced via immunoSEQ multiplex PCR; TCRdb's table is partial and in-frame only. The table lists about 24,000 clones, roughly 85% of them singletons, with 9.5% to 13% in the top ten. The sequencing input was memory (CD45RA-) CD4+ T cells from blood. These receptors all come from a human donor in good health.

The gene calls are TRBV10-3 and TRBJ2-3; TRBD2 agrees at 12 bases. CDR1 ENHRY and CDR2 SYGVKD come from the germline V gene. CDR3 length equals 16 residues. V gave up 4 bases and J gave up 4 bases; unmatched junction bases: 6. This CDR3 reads CAISGSSGRGADTQYF. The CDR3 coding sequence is TGTGCCATCAGTGGCTCTAGCGGGAGGGGTGCAGATACGCAGTATTTT.

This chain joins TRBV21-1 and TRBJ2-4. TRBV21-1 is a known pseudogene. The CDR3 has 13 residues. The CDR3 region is CASKGLAKNIQYF. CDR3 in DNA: TGTGCCAGCAAGGGATTAGCCAAAAACATTCAGTACTTC.

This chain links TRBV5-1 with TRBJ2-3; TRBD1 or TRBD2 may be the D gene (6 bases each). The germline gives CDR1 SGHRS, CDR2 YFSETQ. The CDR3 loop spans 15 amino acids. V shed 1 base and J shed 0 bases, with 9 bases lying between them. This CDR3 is CASSLRGLSTDTQYF. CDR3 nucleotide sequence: TGCGCCAGCAGCTTGCGGGGGCTCAGCACAGATACGCAGTATTTT. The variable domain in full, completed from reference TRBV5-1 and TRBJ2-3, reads KAGVTQTPRYLIKTRGQQVTLSCSPISGHRSVSWYQQTPGQGLQFLFEYFSETQRNKGNFPGRFSGRQFSNSRSEMNVSTLELGDSALYLCASSLRGLSTDTQYFGPGTRLTVL.

The CDR3 region has the DNA TGTGCCAGCAGGGTTCTGACAGGGGGATTTTCCGAGCAGTACTTC. Translation: CASRVLTGGFSEQYF. The V call is TRBV11-2, the J call TRBJ2-7; TRBD1 aligns across 9 bases. The CDR3 covers 15 residues. The V and J ends lost 6 bases and 6 bases, in that order; junction bases with no gene match: 12. Per germline, CDR1 SGHAT and CDR2 FQNNGV.

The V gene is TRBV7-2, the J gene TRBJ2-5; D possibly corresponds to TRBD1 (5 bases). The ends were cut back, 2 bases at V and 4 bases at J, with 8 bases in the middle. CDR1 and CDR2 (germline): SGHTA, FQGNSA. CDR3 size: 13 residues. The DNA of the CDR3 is TGTGCCAGCAGCTTAATGCAGGGAGAGACCCAGTACTTC. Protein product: CASSLMQGETQYF.

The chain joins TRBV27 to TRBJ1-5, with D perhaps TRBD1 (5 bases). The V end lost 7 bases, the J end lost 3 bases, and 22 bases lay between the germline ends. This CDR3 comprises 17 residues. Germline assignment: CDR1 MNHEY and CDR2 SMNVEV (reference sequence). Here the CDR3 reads CASTSGRRVEDNQPQHF. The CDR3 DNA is TGTGCCAGCACCTCGGGGCGCAGGGTGGAGGACAATCAGCCCCAGCATTTT.

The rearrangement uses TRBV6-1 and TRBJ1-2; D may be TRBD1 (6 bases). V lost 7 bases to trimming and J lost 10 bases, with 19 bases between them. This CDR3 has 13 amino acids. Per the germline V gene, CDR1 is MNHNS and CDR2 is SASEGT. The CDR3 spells CASMRGTWLDYTF. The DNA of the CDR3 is TGTGCCAGCATGAGGGGGACTTGGCTTGACTACACCTTC.

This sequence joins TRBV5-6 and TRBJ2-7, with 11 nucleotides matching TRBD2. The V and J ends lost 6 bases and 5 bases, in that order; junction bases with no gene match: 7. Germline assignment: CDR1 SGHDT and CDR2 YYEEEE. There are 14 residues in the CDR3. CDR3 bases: TGTGCCAGCAAAAGTAGCGGGAGGGCCGACGAGCAGTACTTC. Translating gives CASKSSGRADEQYF.